Listed here are 21 T cell receptor beta chains from one sample, sequenced in a study of blood T cell repertoires in COVID-19. TCRdb keeps only in-frame clones here, not all; method: immunoSEQ multiplex PCR. The sample has roughly 49,000 clones, 90% to 95% seen once. Sequences were obtained from peripheral blood. Source of these receptors: an elderly woman with acute or convalescent COVID-19.

V usage is TRBV18 and J usage is TRBJ1-2; weak D call: TRBD1 (6 bases). Trimming took off 2 bases at V and 4 bases at J, with 8 bases between the two ends. The CDR3 is made up of 13 amino acids. Germline V gene lookup returns CDR1 KGHSH and CDR2 LQKENI. Here the CDR3 reads CASSPDRTYGYTF. The CDR3 DNA follows: TGTGCCAGCTCACCAGACAGGACCTATGGCTACACCTTC. The full variable domain, its missing parts supplied by reference TRBV18 and TRBJ1-2, is NAGVMQNPRHLVRRRGQEARLRCSPMKGHSHVYWYRQLPEEGLKFMVYLQKENIIDESGMPKERFSAEFPKEGPSILRIQQVVRGDSAAYFCASSPDRTYGYTFGSGTRLTVV.

This clone was seen only once. The gene calls are TRBV3-1 (or the pseudogene TRBV3-2) and TRBJ2-5; the D gene is possibly TRBD2 (6 bases). The germline CDR1 and CDR2 sequences are LGHDT and YNNKEL (reference sequence). The length of the CDR3 is 16 residues. Trimming pared 0 bases from V and 1 base from J, leaving 12 bases between. The CDR3 region has the DNA TGTGCCAGCAGCCAAGATCATCGGGAGATCCAAGAGACCCAGTACTTC. Protein sequence: CASSQDHREIQETQYF.

This clone was counted a single time. The CDR3 reads CASSVGTYPKGANTEAFF. The DNA of the CDR3 is TGTGCCAGCAGCGTCGGAACTTACCCAAAGGGGGCGAACACTGAAGCTTTCTTT. The V call is TRBV9, the J call TRBJ1-1; 7 bases map to TRBD1. V trimming: 2 bases; J trimming: 1 base; junction bases outside the gene matches: 14. The CDR3 is 18 amino acids. Germline V gives CDR1 SGDLS, CDR2 YYNGEE.

The genes are TRBV4-1 and TRBJ1-2; no reliable D call. The length of the CDR3 is 14 residues. In germline, CDR1 is MGHRA, CDR2 YSYEKL. Trimming took 1 base from V and 5 from J, leaving 11 bases between them. The CDR3 bases are TGCGCCAGCAGCCAAGGAGGGAACCTATATGGCTACACCTTC. Amino acid sequence: CASSQGGNLYGYTF.

V and J are TRBV10-3 and TRBJ2-5, with 10 bases identical to TRBD2. Germline V gene lookup returns CDR1 ENHRY and CDR2 SYGVKD. This CDR3 has 14 residues. Losses at the gene ends were 2 bases for V and 5 bases for J; bases not matched to a gene: 2. This CDR3 reads CAISESGRGETQYF. CDR3 DNA: TGTGCCATCAGTGAGAGCGGGAGGGGGGAGACCCAGTACTTC.

This rearrangement joins TRBV29-1 to TRBJ2-7, with a tentative D call TRBD2 (6 bases). V was cut by 1 base and J by 6 bases, with 13 bases left in between. The CDR3 length is 13 residues. Germline V lookup: CDR1 SQVTM, CDR2 ANQGSEA. CDR3 sequence (DNA): TGCAGCGTTGAAGCGACCGGGACTGGCGAGCAGTACTTC. Its protein is CSVEATGTGEQYF.

To note about this clone: This specimen includes other DNA sequences encoding the same CDR3. The chain is built from TRBV5-5 and TRBJ1-2, with 10 bases fitting TRBD1. The V segment lost 4 bases and the J segment 4 bases; nucleotides outside the gene matches: 10. This CDR3 has 16 amino acids. The germline V gene encodes CDR1 SGHKS and CDR2 YYEKEE (reference sequence). CDR3 bases: TGTGCCAGCAGCCTGACCCCGGGACAGGGGTCCTATGGCTACACCTTC. Protein product: CASSLTPGQGSYGYTF.

V gene TRBV24-1 combines with J gene TRBJ2-3; tentatively, D is TRBD1 (5 bases). The V gene lost 4 bases and the J gene lost 4 bases, with 14 bases spanning the gap. The germline CDR1 and CDR2 sequences are KGHDR and SFDVKD. The CDR3 covers 15 residues. This chain's CDR3 is CATSDRQGGPDTQYF. The CDR3 DNA is TGTGCCACCAGTGACCGGCAGGGCGGACCAGATACGCAGTATTTT.

This clone was recorded once. The chain carries TRBV19 and TRBJ2-1, with 8 bases that match TRBD2. Germline V gene sequence: CDR1 LNHDA, CDR2 SQIVND (reference sequence). The CDR3 runs to 14 residues. Trimming at V came to 9 bases and at J to 0 bases, leaving 4 bases not matched to a gene. The CDR3 reads CASRGGVSYNEQFF. CDR3 sequence (DNA): TGTGCCAGCCGGGGGGGAGTCTCCTACAATGAGCAGTTCTTC.

This sequence joins TRBV19 and TRBJ1-3, with D unclear. The germline V and J ends were trimmed by 5 bases and 6 bases, with 14 bases remaining between them. Germline V gives CDR1 LNHDA, CDR2 SQIVND (reference sequence). The CDR3 length is 14 residues. In DNA form, the CDR3 reads TGTGCCAGTAGTTCCCTCTTGAGGGAAAACACCATATATTTT. Its translation: CASSSLLRENTIYF.

This chain links TRBV6-5 with TRBJ2-5, with D unclear. The germline gives CDR1 MNHEY, CDR2 SVGAGI. Trimming left V 4 bases short and J 1 base short, with 7 bases between. This CDR3 comprises 13 residues. CDR3 DNA: TGTGCCAGCAGTTCCCACATCCAAGAGACCCAGTACTTC. Translating gives CASSSHIQETQYF.

By share of the sample, this clone is medium-sized. The V and J genes are TRBV4-2 and TRBJ2-6; D may be TRBD1 (5 bases). The CDR3 is 15 residues long. The germline CDR1 and CDR2 sequences are LGHNA and YNFKEQ. Trimming removed 1 base at V and 8 bases at J, with 12 bases between. In DNA, the CDR3 is TGTGCCAGCAGCCAAGCAGGACATCGGACCAACGTCCTGACTTTC. Residues: CASSQAGHRTNVLTF.

The chain links TRBV12-3 or TRBV12-4 to TRBJ1-1, with TRBD1 identical over 7 bases. Trimming at V came to 2 bases and at J to 6 bases, leaving 3 bases not matched to a gene. This CDR3 is built from 13 residues. The CDR3 region is CASSLRQGAEAFF. CDR3 coding DNA: TGTGCCAGCAGTTTAAGACAGGGCGCTGAAGCTTTCTTT.

This clone was counted once. This chain links TRBV2 with TRBJ2-7; D unclear. There are 13 residues in the CDR3. CDR1 SNHLY and CDR2 FYNNEI come from the germline V gene. V was trimmed by 3 bases and J by 4 bases, leaving 10 bases between them. CDR3 DNA sequence: TGTGCCAGCAGTGAGGGCTCCATATACGAGCAGTACTTC. It is translated as CASSEGSIYEQYF.

V gene TRBV6-2 or TRBV6-3 combines with J gene TRBJ2-3, with TRBD2 as a possible D gene (6 bases). The CDR3 runs to 15 residues. V lost 2 bases and J lost 3, with 12 bases in between. The germline gives CDR1 MNHEY, CDR2 SVGEGT. DNA of the CDR3: TGTGCCAGCAGTTACGACGGGAGTCGGACAGATACGCAGTATTTT. Its protein is CASSYDGSRTDTQYF.

The chain carries TRBV28 and TRBJ1-1, with 9 bases matching TRBD1. With 6 bases clipped from V and 6 bases from J, the junction kept 5 bases outside the gene matches. The CDR3 consists of 13 residues. Germline assignment: CDR1 MDHEN and CDR2 SYDVKM. CDR3 coding DNA: TGTGCCAGCAGAACAGGGGGCGCGGCTGAAGCTTTCTTT. It yields the protein CASRTGGAAEAFF. Filled out from reference TRBV28 and TRBJ1-1, the complete variable domain reads DVKVTQSSRYLVKRTGEKVFLECVQDMDHENMFWYRQDPGLGLRLIYFSYDVKMKEKGDIPEGYSVSREKKERFSLILESASTNQTSMYLCASRTGGAAEAFFGQGTRLTVV.

The rearrangement joins TRBV20-1 to TRBJ1-1; D gene uncertain. The V end lost 5 bases, the J end lost 5 bases, and 9 bases lay between the germline ends. Looked up from germline, CDR1 is DFQATT and CDR2 is SNEGSKA (reference sequence). This CDR3 comprises 11 residues. CDR3 loop: CSAVEATEAFF. The CDR3 DNA is TGCAGTGCTGTGGAGGCGACTGAAGCTTTCTTT.

About this clone itself: The same CDR3 arises from other DNA sequences in this sample as well. The chain couples TRBV30 to TRBJ1-4; 8 bases align to TRBD1. The CDR3 length is 15 residues. V was clipped by 0 bases and J by 5 bases; unmatched bases: 5. CDR1 and CDR2 (germline): GTSNPN, SVGIG (reference sequence). The CDR3 sequence is CAWSVRGTGNEKLFF. CDR3 nucleotides: TGTGCCTGGAGTGTACGAGGGACAGGCAATGAAAAACTGTTTTTT.

The chain couples TRBV24-1 to TRBJ2-2, with D tentatively TRBD1 (5 bases). Trimming removed 5 bases at V and 0 bases at J, with 18 bases between. There are 18 residues in the CDR3. The germline gives CDR1 KGHDR, CDR2 SFDVKD. CDR3 in DNA: TGTGCCACCAGTGGAAATCGGTGGGGCAGGACGAACACCGGGGAGCTGTTTTTT. This sequence encodes CATSGNRWGRTNTGELFF.

The chain links TRBV7-8 to TRBJ2-1; D is undetermined. The CDR3 covers 15 residues. Deletions cut 8 bases from V and 4 bases from J, with 18 bases between. Germline V gene data show CDR1 as SGHVS and CDR2 as FQNEAQ. CDR3 amino acids: CASDSSPLPYNEQFF. CDR3 nucleotide sequence: TGTGCCAGCGATAGTAGCCCTCTACCATACAATGAGCAGTTCTTC.

CDR3 sequence reads: CASSRGGRASSTGELFF. The CDR3 DNA is TGTGCCAGTAGTAGGGGCGGGAGGGCCTCGAGCACCGGGGAGCTGTTTTTT. This chain joins TRBV19 and TRBJ2-2; 9 bases agree with TRBD2. V lost 4 bases, J lost 4 bases, and 10 bases stayed unmatched. This CDR3 is 17 amino acids long. Germline V CDR1 and CDR2: LNHDA, SQIVND (reference sequence).